This T cell receptor (beta chain) was sequenced during a study of cytomegalovirus exposure and HLA in healthy donors. Points from the study as a whole: As a later analysis showed, a missense DCLRE1C variant was linked to trimming of TCR beta V- and J-genes.

In the case of this clone: The antigen remains unidentified.

Those who donated were healthy bone marrow donors. Trimming cost V 0 bases and J 6 bases, with 21 bases left between them. The CDR3 sequence is 18 residues long. CDR1 and CDR2 (germline): SGHRS, YFSETQ. It was with 60 Vbeta and 13 Jbeta primers that the PCR ran. The method was immunoSEQ multiplex PCR; TCRdb's version includes in-frame clones alone and lacks a portion of them. Of some 200,000 clones in the sample, roughly 13% are singletons; the top ten hold 7.8%. The V and J genes are TRBV5-1 and TRBJ2-2, with a possible D match to TRBD2 (6 bases). Sequenced input: PBMCs. The receptor's source is a man aged 50 or older in good health and CMV-seropositive. In DNA form, the CDR3 reads TGCGCCAGCAGCTTGGTCTCTGGGGCGGGGAAACTCGCCGGGGAGCTGTTTTTT. Its translation is CASSLVSGAGKLAGELFF.